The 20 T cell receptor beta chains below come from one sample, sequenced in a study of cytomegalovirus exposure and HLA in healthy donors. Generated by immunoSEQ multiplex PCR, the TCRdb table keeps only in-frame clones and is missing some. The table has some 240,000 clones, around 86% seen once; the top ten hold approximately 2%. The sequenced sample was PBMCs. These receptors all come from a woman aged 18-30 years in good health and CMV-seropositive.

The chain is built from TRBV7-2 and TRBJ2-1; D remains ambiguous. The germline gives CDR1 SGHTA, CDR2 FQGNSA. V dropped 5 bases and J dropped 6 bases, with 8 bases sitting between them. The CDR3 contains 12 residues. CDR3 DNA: TGTGCCAGCAGCACCCGGAGCAATGAGCAGTTCTTC. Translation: CASSTRSNEQFF.

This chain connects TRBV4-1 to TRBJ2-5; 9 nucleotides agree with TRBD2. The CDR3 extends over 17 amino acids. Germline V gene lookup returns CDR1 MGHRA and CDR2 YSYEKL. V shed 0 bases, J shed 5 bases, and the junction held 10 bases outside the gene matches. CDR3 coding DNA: TGCGCCAGCAGCCAAGATGGGCTAGCGGGATCGAGGGAGACCCAGTACTTC. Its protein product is CASSQDGLAGSRETQYF.

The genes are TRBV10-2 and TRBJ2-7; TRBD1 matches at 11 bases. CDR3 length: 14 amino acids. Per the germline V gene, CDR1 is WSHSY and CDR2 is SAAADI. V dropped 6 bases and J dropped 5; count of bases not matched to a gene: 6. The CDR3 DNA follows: TGCGCCAGCAGGGGGACAGGGGGTATCAACGAGCAGTACTTC. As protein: CASRGTGGINEQYF.

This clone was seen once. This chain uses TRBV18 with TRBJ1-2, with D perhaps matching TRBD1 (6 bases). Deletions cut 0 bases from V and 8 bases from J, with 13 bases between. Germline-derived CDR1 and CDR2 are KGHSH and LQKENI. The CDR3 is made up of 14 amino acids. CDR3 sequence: CASSPPVAGEGYTF. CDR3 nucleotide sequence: TGTGCCAGCTCACCACCGGTGGCAGGGGAAGGCTACACCTTC. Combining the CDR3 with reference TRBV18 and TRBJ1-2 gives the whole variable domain NAGVMQNPRHLVRRRGQEARLRCSPMKGHSHVYWYRQLPEEGLKFMVYLQKENIIDESGMPKERFSAEFPKEGPSILRIQQVVRGDSAAYFCASSPPVAGEGYTFGSGTRLTVV.

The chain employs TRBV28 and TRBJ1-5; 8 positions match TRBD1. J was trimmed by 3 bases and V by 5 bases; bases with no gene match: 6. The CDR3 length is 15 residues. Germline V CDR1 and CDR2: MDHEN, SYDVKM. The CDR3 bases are TGTGCCAGCAGTCTGACAGGGGCATACAATCAGCCCCAGCATTTT. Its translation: CASSLTGAYNQPQHF.

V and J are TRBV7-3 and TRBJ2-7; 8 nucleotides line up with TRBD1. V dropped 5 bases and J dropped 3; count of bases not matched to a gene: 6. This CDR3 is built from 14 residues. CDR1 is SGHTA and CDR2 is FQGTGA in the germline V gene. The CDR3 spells CASSPGTGGYEQYF. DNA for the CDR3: TGTGCCAGCAGCCCCGGAACAGGGGGCTACGAGCAGTACTTC.

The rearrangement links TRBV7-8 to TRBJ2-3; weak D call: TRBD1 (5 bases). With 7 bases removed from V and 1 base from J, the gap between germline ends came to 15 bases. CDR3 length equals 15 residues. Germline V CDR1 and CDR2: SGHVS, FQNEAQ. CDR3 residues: CASTGPPAGTDTQYF. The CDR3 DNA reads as TGTGCCAGCACAGGGCCTCCGGCGGGCACAGATACGCAGTATTTT.

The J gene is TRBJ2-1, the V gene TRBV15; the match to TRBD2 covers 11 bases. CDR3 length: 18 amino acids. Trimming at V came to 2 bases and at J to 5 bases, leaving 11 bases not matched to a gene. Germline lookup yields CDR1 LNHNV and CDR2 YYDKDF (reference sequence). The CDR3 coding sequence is TGTGCCACCAGCAGATCTGGGACTAGCGGAGGGGTCCACAATGAGCAGTTCTTC. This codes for CATSRSGTSGGVHNEQFF.

CDR3 protein: CASSTRLAGRSDTQYF. CDR3 bases: TGTGCCAGCAGCACCAGACTAGCGGGAAGGTCAGATACGCAGTATTTT. The V gene is TRBV9, the J gene TRBJ2-3, with 11 bases matching TRBD2. V trimming: 4 bases; J trimming: 4 bases; junction bases outside the gene matches: 8. Germline-derived CDR1 and CDR2 are SGDLS and YYNGEE. This CDR3 is built from 16 residues.

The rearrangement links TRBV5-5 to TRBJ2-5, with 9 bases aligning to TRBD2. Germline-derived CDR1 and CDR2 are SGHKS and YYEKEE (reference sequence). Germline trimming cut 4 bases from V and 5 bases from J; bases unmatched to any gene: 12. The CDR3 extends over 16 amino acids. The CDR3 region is CASSPAEAGGGETQYF. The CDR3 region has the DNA TGTGCCAGCAGCCCCGCTGAAGCGGGAGGCGGCGAGACCCAGTACTTC.

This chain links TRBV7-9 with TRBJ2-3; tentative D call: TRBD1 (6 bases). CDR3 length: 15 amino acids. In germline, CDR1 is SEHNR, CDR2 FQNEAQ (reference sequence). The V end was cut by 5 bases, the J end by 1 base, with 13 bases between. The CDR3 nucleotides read TGTGCCAGCAGCCCCCGGGACACCGGCACAGATACGCAGTATTTT. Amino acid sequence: CASSPRDTGTDTQYF.

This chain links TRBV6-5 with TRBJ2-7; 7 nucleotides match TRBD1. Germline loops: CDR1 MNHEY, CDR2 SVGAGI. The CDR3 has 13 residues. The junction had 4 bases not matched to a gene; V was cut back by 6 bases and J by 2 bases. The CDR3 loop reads CASRTTGTYEQYF. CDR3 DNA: TGTGCCAGCAGGACGACAGGGACCTACGAGCAGTACTTC.

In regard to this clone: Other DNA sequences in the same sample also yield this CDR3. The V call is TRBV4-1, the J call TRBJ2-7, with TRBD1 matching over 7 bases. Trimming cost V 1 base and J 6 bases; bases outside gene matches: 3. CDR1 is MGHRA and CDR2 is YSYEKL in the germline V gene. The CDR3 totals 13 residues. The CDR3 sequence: CASSQATGSEQYF. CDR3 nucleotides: TGCGCCAGCAGCCAAGCGACAGGGTCCGAGCAGTACTTC.

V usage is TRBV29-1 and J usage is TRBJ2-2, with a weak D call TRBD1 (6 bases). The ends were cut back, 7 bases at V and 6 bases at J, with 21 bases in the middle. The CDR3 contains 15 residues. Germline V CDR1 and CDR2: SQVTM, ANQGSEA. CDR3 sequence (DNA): TGCAGCGCCGCACTGCGACAGGTCGATTCCGGGGAGCTGTTTTTT. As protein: CSAALRQVDSGELFF.

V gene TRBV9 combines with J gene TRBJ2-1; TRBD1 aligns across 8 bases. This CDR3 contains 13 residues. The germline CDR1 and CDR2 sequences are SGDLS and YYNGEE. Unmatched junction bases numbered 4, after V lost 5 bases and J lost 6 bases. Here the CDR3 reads CASRSGQGNEQFF. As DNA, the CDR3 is TGTGCCAGCAGGTCAGGACAGGGCAATGAGCAGTTCTTC.

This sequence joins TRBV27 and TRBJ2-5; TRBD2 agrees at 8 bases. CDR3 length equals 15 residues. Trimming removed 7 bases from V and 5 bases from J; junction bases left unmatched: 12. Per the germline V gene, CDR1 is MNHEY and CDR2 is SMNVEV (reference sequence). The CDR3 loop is CASTTGGENGETQYF. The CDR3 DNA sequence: TGTGCCAGCACCACCGGGGGGGAGAACGGGGAGACCCAGTACTTC.

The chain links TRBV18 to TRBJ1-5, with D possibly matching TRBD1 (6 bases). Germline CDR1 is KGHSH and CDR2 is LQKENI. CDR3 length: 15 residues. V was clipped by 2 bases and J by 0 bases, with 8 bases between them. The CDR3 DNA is TGTGCCAGCTCACCAAAGGGGGATAGCAATCAGCCCCAGCATTTT. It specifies CASSPKGDSNQPQHF.

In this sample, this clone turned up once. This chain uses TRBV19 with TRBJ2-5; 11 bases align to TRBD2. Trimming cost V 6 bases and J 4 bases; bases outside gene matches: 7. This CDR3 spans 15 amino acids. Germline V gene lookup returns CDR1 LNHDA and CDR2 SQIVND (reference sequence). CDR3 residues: CASSLTSGSPETQYF. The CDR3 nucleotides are TGTGCCAGTAGCCTTACTAGCGGGAGTCCAGAGACCCAGTACTTC.

The CDR3 spells CASRDGDRVIYGYTF. CDR3 DNA sequence: TGTGCCAGCAGGGACGGAGACAGGGTGATATATGGCTACACCTTC. The chain uses TRBV28 and TRBJ1-2; the match to TRBD1 covers 7 bases. Germline CDR1 MDHEN, CDR2 SYDVKM. Trimming at V came to 6 bases and at J to 5 bases, leaving 12 bases not matched to a gene. The CDR3 has 15 residues.

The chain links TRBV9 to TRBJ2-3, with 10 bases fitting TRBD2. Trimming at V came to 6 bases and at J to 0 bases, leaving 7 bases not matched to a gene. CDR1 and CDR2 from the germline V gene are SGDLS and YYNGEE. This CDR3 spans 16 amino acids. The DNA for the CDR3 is TGTGCCAGCAACTCTTTAGCGGGAGGCAGCACAGATACGCAGTATTTT. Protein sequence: CASNSLAGGSTDTQYF.